This T cell receptor (beta chain) was recovered during a study of blood T cell repertoires in COVID-19. Overall study context: The cDNA or gDNA used as material had been derived from T cells, B-cell-depleted T cells, or PBMCs.

Profiled with immunoSEQ multiplex PCR; TCRdb holds only in-frame clones, not every one. The table shows about 140,000 clones, with about 80% occurring only once. V dropped 2 bases and J dropped 8 bases, with 18 bases sitting between them. CDR1 is MNHNS, CDR2 SASEGT, per germline. The CDR3 length is 15 residues. The sample was peripheral blood. The chain couples TRBV6-1 to TRBJ1-2; D is perhaps TRBD1 (6 bases). The receptor's source is a human donor in a cohort sampled during active COVID-19. The CDR3 region is CASSETGIRPRGYTF. CDR3 DNA sequence: TGTGCCAGCAGTGAAACAGGGATTCGGCCGCGGGGCTACACCTTC.